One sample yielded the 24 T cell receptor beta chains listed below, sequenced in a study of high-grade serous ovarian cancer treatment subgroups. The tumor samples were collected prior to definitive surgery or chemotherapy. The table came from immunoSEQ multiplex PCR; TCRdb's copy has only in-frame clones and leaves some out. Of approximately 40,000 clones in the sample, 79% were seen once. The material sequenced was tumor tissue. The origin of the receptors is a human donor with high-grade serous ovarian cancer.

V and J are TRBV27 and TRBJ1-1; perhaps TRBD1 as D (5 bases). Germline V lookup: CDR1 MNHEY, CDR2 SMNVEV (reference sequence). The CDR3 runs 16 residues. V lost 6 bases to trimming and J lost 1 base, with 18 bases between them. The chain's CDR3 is CASSPSSLQGNTEAFF. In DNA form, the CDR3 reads TGTGCCAGCAGCCCCTCCTCCCTCCAGGGGAACACTGAAGCTTTCTTT.

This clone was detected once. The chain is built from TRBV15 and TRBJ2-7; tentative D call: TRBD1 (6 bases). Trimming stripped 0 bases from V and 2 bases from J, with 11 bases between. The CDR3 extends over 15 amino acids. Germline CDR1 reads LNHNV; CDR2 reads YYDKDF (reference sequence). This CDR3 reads CATSRENQGPYEQYF. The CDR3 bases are TGTGCCACCAGCAGAGAAAATCAGGGGCCCTACGAGCAGTACTTC.

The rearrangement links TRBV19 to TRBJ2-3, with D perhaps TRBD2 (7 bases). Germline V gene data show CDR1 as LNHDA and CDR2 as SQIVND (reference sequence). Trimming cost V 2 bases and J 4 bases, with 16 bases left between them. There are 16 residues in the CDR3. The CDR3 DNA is TGTGCCAGTAGTATAAGGGTAGGGGGGGGCTCAGATACGCAGTATTTT. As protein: CASSIRVGGGSDTQYF. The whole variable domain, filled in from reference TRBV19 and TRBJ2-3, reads DGGITQSPKYLFRKEGQNVTLSCEQNLNHDAMYWYRQDPGQGLRLIYYSQIVNDFQKGDIAEGYSVSREKKESFPLTVTSAQKNPTAFYLCASSIRVGGGSDTQYFGPGTRLTVL.

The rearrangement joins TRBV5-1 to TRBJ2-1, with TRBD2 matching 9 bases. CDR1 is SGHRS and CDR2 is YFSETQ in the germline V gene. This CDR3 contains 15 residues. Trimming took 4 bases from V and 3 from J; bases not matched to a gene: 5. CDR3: CASSGAGGIYNEQFF. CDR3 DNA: TGCGCCAGCAGCGGGGCGGGAGGGATCTACAATGAGCAGTTCTTC. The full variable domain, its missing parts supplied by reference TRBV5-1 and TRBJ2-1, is KAGVTQTPRYLIKTRGQQVTLSCSPISGHRSVSWYQQTPGQGLQFLFEYFSETQRNKGNFPGRFSGRQFSNSRSEMNVSTLELGDSALYLCASSGAGGIYNEQFFGPGTRLTVL.

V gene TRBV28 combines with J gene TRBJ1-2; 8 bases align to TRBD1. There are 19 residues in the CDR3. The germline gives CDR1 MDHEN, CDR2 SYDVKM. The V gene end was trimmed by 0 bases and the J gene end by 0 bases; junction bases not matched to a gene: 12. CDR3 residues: CASSLCTGSGGLPNYGYTF. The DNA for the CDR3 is TGTGCCAGCAGTTTATGTACCGGGTCAGGGGGCCTCCCTAACTATGGCTACACCTTC.

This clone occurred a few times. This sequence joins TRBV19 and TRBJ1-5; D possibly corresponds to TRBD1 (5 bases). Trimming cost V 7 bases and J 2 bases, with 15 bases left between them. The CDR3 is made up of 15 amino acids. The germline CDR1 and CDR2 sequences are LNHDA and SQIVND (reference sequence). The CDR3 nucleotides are TGTGCCAGTACCCCTGTCGGGGGAGGCAATCAGCCCCAGCATTTT. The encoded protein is CASTPVGGGNQPQHF.

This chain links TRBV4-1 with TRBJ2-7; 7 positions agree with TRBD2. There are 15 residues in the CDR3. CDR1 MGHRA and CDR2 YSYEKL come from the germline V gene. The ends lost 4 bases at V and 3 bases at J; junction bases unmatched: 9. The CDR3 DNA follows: TGCGCCAGCAGCCTCGTCGGGACTACCGTCTACGAGCAGTACTTC. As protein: CASSLVGTTVYEQYF.

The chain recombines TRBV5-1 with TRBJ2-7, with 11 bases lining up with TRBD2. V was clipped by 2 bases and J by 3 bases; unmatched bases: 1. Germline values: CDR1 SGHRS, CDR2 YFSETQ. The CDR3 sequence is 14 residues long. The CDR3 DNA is TGCGCCAGCAGCTTAACTAGCGGGAGCTACGAGCAGTACTTC. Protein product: CASSLTSGSYEQYF.

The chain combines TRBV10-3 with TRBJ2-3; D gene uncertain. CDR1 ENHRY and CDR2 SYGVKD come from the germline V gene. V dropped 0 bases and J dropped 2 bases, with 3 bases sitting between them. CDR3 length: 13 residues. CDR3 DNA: TGTGCCATCAGTGAGTCCCCCACAGATACGCAGTATTTT. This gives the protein CAISESPTDTQYF.

CDR3 sequence (DNA): TGTGCCACCAGCATAGGGCGCAATGAGCAGTTCTTC. Its protein product is CATSIGRNEQFF. The V and J genes are TRBV15 and TRBJ2-1; D is unclear. The V gene lost 4 bases and the J gene lost 6 bases, with 7 bases spanning the gap. The CDR3 covers 12 residues. Germline values: CDR1 LNHNV, CDR2 YYDKDF (reference sequence).

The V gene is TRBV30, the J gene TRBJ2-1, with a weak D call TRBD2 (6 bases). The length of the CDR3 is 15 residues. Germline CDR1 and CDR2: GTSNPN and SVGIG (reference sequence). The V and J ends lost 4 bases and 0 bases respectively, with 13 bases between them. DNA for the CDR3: TGTGCCTGGATTAGCGGACCGAGCTCCTACAATGAGCAGTTCTTC. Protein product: CAWISGPSSYNEQFF.

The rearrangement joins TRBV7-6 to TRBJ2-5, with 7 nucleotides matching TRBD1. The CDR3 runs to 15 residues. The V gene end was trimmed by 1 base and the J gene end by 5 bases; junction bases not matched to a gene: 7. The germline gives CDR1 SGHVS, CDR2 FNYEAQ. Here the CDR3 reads CASSLGTGTRETQYF. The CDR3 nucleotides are TGTGCCAGCAGCTTAGGGACAGGTACGCGCGAGACCCAGTACTTC.

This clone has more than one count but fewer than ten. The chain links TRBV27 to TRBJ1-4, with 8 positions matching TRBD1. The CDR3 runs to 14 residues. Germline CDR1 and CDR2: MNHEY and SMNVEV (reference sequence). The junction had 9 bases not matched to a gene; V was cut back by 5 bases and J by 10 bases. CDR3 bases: TGTGCCAGCAGTCTGACCTTCAGGGGGCCAAAACTGTTTTTT. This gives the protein CASSLTFRGPKLFF.

The CDR3 protein is CASSTEGTNEQFF. The CDR3 DNA reads TGTGCCAGTAGTACCGAAGGGACAAATGAGCAGTTCTTC. This chain connects TRBV19 to TRBJ2-1; the D gene is possibly TRBD1 (6 bases). CDR3 length: 13 residues. V lost 4 bases and J lost 7, with 11 bases in between. Germline V gene lookup returns CDR1 LNHDA and CDR2 SQIVND (reference sequence).

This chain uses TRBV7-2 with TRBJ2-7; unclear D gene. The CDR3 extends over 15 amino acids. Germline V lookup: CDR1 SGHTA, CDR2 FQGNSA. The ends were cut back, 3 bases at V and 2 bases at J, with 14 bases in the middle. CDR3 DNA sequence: TGTGCCAGCAGCTTCACTGGGAACGGCACCTACGAGCAGTACTTC. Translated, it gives CASSFTGNGTYEQYF. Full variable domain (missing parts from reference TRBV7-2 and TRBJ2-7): GAGVSQSPSNKVTEKGKDVELRCDPISGHTALYWYRQSLGQGLEFLIYFQGNSAPDKSGLPSDRFSAERTGGSVSTLTIQRTQQEDSAVYLCASSFTGNGTYEQYFGPGTRLTVT.

The CDR3 sequence is CASTLGQAFSTDTQYF. The DNA of the CDR3 is TGTGCCAGCACCCTAGGGCAGGCCTTTAGCACAGATACGCAGTATTTT. This sequence joins TRBV7-9 and TRBJ2-3; D gene unclear. Deletions cut 7 bases from V and 0 bases from J, with 17 bases between. CDR3 size: 16 residues. The germline V gene has CDR1 SEHNR and CDR2 FQNEAQ (reference sequence).

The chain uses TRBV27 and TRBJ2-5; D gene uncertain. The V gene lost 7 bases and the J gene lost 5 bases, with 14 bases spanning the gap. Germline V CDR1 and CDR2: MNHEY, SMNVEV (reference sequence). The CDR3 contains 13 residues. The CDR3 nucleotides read TGTGCCAGCAAGTCCGGAGTACTCGAGACCCAGTACTTC. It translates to CASKSGVLETQYF.

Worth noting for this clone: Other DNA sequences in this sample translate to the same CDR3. This chain's CDR3 is CASSLGSSGNTIYF. CDR3 in DNA: TGCGCCAGCAGCTTGGGCAGCTCTGGAAACACCATATATTTT. The V call is TRBV5-1, the J call TRBJ1-3, with D hard to call. The length of the CDR3 is 14 residues. Trimming shortened V by 0 bases and J by 0 bases, and 4 bases separated the two germline ends. The germline V gene encodes CDR1 SGHRS and CDR2 YFSETQ.

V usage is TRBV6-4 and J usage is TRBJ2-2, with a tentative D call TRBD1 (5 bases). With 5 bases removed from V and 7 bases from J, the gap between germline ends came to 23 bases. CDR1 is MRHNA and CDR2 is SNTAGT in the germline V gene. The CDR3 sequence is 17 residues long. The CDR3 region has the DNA TGTGCCAGCAGTTACAAAATAATAATAAGGGGTAACGGGGAGCTGTTTTTT. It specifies CASSYKIIIRGNGELFF.

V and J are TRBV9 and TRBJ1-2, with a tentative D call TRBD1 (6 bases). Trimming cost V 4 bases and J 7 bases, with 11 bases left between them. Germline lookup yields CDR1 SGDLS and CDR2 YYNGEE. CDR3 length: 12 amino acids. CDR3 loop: CASSPTGIGYTF. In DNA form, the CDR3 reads TGTGCCAGCAGCCCCACAGGGATTGGCTACACCTTC.

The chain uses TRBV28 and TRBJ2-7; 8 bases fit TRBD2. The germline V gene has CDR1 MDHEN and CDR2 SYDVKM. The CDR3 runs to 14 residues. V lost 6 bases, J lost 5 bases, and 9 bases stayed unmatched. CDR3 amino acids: CASRQSGSIDEQYF. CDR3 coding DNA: TGTGCCAGCAGACAAAGCGGGAGTATCGACGAGCAGTACTTC.

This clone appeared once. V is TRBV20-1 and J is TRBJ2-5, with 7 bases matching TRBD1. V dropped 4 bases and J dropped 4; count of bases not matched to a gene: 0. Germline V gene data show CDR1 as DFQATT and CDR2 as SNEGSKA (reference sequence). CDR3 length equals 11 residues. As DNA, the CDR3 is TGCAGTGCTACAGGGGGAGAGACCCAGTACTTC. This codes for CSATGGETQYF.

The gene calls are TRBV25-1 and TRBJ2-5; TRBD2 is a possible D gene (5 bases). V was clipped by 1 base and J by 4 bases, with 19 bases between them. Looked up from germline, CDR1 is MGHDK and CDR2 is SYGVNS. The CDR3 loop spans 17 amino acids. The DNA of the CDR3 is TGTGCCAGCAGTGAATCTCTTGGGTCTAGCTCGTCAGAGACCCAGTACTTC. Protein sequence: CASSESLGSSSSETQYF.

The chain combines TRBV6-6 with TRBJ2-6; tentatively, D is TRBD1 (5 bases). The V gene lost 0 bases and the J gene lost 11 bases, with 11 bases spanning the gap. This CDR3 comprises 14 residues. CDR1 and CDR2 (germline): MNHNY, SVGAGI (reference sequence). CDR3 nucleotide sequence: TGTGCCAGCAGTTACTCGGGGCAGGTAGACGTCCTGACTTTC. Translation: CASSYSGQVDVLTF.